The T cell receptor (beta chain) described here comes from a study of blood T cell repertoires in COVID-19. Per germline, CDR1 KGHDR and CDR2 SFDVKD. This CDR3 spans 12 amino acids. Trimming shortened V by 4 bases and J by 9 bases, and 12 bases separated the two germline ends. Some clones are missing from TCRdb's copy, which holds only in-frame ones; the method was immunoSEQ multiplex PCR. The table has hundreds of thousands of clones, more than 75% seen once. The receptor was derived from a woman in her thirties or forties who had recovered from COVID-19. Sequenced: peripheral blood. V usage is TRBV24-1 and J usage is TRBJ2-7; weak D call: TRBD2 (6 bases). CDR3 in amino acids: CATSERDFGQYF. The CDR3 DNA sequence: TGTGCCACCAGTGAACGGGACTTCGGGCAGTACTTC.